A selection of T cell receptor beta chains follows, all from one sample in a study of T cells in Graves' hyperthyroidism and ophthalmopathy. Via MiXCR, TCRdb re-called the multiplex PCR reads, giving one row per CDR3 protein. The sample includes 500,000 or so distinct CDR3 sequences, 15% to 20% of them seen just once. Sequenced input: blood. All receptors derive from a woman aged 25 to 45 with Graves' ophthalmopathy. Both conserved end residues are part of each CDR3. D genes are given only for firm matches. A row's size may be missing; if present it is once, few, many or a size class.

V: TRBV5-1
size: many
D: TRBD2
J: TRBJ2-5
CDR3: CASSQGLAGGEETQYF
DNA: TGCGCCAGCAGCCAGGGACTAGCGGGAGGAGAAGAGACCCAGTACTTC

V: TRBV30
size: many
D: TRBD1
J: TRBJ1-1
CDR3: CAWDRAIDTEAFF
DNA: TGTGCCTGGGACAGGGCGATTGACACTGAAGCTTTCTTT

V: TRBV12-3/TRBV12-4
size: .
D: .
J: TRBJ1-6
CDR3: CASSFLGNGSPLHF
DNA: TGTGCCAGCAGTTTTCTCGGGAATGGTTCACCCCTCCACTTT

V: TRBV7-8
size: many
D: .
J: TRBJ2-7
CDR3: CASSTTGLGEQYF
DNA: TGTGCCAGCAGCACCACAGGGCTCGGGGAGCAGTACTTC

V: TRBV2
size: .
D: .
J: TRBJ2-7
CDR3: CASKTYEQYF
DNA: TGTGCCAGCAAAACCTACGAGCAGTACTTC

V: TRBV11-1
size: .
D: .
J: TRBJ2-5
CDR3: CASSRAGAETQYF
DNA: TGTGCCAGCTCCCGCGCGGGTGCGGAGACCCAGTACTTC

V: TRBV4-1
size: many
D: TRBD2
J: TRBJ2-7
CDR3: CASSPLAGGPYEQYF
DNA: TGCGCCAGCAGCCCGCTAGCGGGAGGTCCCTACGAGCAGTACTTC

V: TRBV27
size: few
D: .
J: TRBJ2-2
CDR3: CASSFLALANTGELFF
DNA: TGTGCCAGCAGTTTTTTAGCTCTCGCGAACACCGGGGAGCTGTTTTTT

V: TRBV7-3
size: many
D: .
J: TRBJ2-3
CDR3: CASSLTGLGGTDTQYF
DNA: TGTGCCAGCAGCCTCACAGGTCTCGGGGGCACAGATACGCAGTATTTT

V: TRBV6-1
size: .
D: TRBD1
J: TRBJ1-1
CDR3: CASSPREGGAGDTEAFF
DNA: TGTGCCAGCAGTCCCCGGGAAGGGGGCGCGGGGGACACTGAAGCTTTCTTT

V: TRBV6-1
size: many
D: TRBD1
J: TRBJ2-7
CDR3: CASSDDQTGGEQYF
DNA: TGTGCCAGCAGTGACGATCAGACAGGGGGCGAGCAGTACTTC